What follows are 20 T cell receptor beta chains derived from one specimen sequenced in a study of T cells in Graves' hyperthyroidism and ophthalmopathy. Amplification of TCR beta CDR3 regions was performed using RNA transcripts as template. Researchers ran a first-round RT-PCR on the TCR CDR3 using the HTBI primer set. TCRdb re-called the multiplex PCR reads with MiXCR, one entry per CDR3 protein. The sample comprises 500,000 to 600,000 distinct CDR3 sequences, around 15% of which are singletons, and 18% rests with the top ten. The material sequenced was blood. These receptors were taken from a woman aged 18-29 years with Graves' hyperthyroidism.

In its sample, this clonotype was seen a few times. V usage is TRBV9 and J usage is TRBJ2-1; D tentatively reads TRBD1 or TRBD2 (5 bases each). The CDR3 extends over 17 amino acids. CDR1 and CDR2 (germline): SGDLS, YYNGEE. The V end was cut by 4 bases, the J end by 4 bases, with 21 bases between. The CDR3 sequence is CASSIPEHPGPYNEQFF. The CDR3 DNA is TGTGCCAGCAGCATCCCTGAGCATCCGGGACCATACAATGAGCAGTTCTTC.

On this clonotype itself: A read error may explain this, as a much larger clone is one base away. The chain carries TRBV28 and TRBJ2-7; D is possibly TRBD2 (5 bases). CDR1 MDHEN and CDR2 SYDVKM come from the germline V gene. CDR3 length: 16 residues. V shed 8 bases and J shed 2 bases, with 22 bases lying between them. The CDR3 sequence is CASGPMDSGLPYEQYF. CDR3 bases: TGTGCCAGCGGTCCTATGGACTCTGGGCTTCCCTACGAGCAGTACTTC. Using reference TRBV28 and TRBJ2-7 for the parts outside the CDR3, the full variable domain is DVKVTQSSRYLVKRTGEKVFLECVQDMDHENMFWYRQDPGLGLRLIYFSYDVKMKEKGDIPEGYSVSREKKERFSLILESASTNQTSMYLCASGPMDSGLPYEQYFGPGTRLTVT.

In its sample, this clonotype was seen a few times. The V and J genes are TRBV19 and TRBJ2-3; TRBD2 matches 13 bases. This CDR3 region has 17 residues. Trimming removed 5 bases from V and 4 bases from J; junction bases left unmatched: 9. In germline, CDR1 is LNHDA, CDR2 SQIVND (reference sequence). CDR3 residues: CASSPRTSGSWADTQYF. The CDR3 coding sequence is TGTGCCAGTAGTCCCAGGACTAGCGGGAGTTGGGCAGATACGCAGTATTTT.

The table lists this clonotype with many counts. The chain's CDR3 is CASSLLAGPYEQYF. The CDR3 DNA is TGTGCCAGCAGCTTGCTAGCGGGTCCCTACGAGCAGTACTTC. This chain joins TRBV7-9 and TRBJ2-7, with TRBD2 identical over 8 bases. This CDR3 is built from 14 residues. Germline V gene data show CDR1 as SEHNR and CDR2 as FQNEAQ (reference sequence). The trim removed 3 bases at V and 2 bases at J, leaving 3 bases unmatched.

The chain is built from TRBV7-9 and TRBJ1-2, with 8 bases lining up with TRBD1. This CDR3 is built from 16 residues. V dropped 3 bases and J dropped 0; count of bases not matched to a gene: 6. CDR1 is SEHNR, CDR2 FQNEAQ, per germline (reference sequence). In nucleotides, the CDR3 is TGTGCCAGCAGCTTCGATCCGGGACAGGCTAACTATGGCTACACCTTC. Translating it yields CASSFDPGQANYGYTF.

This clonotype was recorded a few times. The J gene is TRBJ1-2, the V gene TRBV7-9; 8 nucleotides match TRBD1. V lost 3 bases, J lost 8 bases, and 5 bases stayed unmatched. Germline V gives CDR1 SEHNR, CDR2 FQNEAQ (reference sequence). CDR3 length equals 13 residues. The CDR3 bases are TGTGCCAGCAGCTTGCAGACAGGGGAAGGCTACACCTTC. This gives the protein CASSLQTGEGYTF.

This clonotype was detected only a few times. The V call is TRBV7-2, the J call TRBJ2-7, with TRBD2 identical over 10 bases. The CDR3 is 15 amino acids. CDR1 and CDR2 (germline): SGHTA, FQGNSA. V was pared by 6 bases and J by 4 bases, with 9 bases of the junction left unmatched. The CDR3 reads CASSKREGIIYEQYF. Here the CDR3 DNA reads TGTGCCAGCAGTAAGCGGGAGGGGATCATTTACGAGCAGTACTTC.

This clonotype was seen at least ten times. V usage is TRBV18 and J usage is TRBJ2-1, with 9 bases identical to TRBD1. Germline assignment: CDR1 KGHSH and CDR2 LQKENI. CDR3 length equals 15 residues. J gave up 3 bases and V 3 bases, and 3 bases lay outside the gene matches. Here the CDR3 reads CASSPGQGHYNEQFF. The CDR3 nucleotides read TGTGCCAGCTCACCGGGACAGGGACACTACAATGAGCAGTTCTTC.

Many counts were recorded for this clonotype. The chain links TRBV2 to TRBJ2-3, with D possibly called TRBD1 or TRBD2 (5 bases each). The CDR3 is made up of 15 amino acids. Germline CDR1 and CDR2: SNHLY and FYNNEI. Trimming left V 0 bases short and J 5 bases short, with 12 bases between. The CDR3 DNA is TGTGCCAGCAGTGAAGCGCTTGGGGCGGGAGATACGCAGTATTTT. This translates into CASSEALGAGDTQYF. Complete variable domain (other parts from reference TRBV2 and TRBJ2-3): EPEVTQTPSHQVTQMGQEVILRCVPISNHLYFYWYRQILGQKVEFLVSFYNNEISEKSEIFDDQFSVERPDGSNFTLKIRSTKLEDSAMYFCASSEALGAGDTQYFGPGTRLTVL.

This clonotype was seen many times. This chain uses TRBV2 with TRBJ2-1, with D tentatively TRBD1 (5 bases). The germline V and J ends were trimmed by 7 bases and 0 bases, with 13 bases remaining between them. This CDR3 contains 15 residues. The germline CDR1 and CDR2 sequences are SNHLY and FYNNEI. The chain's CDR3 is CASTIRESSYNEQFF. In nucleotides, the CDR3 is TGTGCCAGCACAATCAGGGAAAGCTCCTACAATGAGCAGTTCTTC. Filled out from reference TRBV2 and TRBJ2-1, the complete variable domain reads EPEVTQTPSHQVTQMGQEVILRCVPISNHLYFYWYRQILGQKVEFLVSFYNNEISEKSEIFDDQFSVERPDGSNFTLKIRSTKLEDSAMYFCASTIRESSYNEQFFGPGTRLTVL.

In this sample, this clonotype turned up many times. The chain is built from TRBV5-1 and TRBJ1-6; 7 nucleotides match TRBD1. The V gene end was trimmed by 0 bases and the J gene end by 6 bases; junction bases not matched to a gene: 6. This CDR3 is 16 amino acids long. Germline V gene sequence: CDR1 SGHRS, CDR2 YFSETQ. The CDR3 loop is CASSLESTGLNSPLHF. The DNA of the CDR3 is TGCGCCAGCAGCTTGGAATCGACAGGGCTTAATTCACCCCTCCACTTT.

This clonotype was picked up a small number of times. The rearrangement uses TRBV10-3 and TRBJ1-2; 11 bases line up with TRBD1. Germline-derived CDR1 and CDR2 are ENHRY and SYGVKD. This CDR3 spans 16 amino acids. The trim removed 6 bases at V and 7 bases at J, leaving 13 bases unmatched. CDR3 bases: TGTGCCATCAGCGAGACCGGGACAGGGGGTCGGAGTGGCTACACCTTC. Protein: CAISETGTGGRSGYTF.

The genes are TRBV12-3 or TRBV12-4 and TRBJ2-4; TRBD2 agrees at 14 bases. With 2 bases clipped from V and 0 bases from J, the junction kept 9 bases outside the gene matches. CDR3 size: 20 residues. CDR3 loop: CASSLTGTSGGILAKNIQYF. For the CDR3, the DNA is TGTGCCAGCAGTTTAACCGGGACTAGCGGGGGCATACTAGCCAAAAACATTCAGTACTTC.

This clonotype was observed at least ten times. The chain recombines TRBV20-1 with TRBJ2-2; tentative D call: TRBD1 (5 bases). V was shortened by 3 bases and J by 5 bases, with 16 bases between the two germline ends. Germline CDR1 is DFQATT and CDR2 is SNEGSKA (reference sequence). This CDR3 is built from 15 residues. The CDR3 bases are TGCAGTGCTAGGAGGACAACGTGGCTTACCGGGGAGCTGTTTTTT. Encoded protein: CSARRTTWLTGELFF.

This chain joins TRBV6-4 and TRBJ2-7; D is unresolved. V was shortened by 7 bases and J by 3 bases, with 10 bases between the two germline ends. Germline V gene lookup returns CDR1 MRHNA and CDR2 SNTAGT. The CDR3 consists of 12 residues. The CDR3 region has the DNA TGTGCCAGCATTGGGCACAGCTACGAGCAGTACTTC. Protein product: CASIGHSYEQYF.

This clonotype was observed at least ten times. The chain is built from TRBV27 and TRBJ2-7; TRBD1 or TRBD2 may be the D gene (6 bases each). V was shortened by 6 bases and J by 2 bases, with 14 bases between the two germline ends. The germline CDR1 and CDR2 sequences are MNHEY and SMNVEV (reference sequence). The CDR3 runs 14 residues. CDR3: CASRRTAGAYEQYF. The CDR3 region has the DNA TGTGCCAGCAGACGGACAGCGGGCGCCTACGAGCAGTACTTC.

The CDR3 is CASSELGDSPLHF. In DNA, the CDR3 is TGTGCCAGCAGTGAATTGGGGGATTCACCCCTCCACTTT. The chain recombines TRBV6-1 with TRBJ1-6; D is perhaps TRBD1 (5 bases). V gave up 2 bases and J gave up 8 bases, with 7 bases separating them. Germline CDR1 is MNHNS and CDR2 is SASEGT. This CDR3 has 13 amino acids.

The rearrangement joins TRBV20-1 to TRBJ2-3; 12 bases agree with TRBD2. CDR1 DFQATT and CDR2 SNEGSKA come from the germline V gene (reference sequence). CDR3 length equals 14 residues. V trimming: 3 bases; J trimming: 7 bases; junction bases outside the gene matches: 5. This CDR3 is CSASLAGGGHTQYF. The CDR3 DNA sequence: TGCAGTGCTAGTCTAGCGGGGGGGGGGCATACGCAGTATTTT.

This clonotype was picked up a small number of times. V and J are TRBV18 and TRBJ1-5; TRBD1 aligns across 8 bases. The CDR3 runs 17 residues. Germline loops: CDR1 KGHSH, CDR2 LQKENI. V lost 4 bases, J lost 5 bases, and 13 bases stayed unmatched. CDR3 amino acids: CASSLVVDRGVDQPQHF. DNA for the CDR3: TGTGCCAGCTCACTCGTTGTTGACAGGGGAGTGGATCAGCCCCAGCATTTT.

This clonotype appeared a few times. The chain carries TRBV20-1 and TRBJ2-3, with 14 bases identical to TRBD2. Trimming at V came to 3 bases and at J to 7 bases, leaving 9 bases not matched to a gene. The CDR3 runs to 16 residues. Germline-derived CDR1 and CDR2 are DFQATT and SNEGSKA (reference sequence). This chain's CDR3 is CSASFGLAGGRNTQYF. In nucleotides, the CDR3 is TGCAGTGCTAGTTTCGGACTAGCGGGAGGTAGAAATACGCAGTATTTT.